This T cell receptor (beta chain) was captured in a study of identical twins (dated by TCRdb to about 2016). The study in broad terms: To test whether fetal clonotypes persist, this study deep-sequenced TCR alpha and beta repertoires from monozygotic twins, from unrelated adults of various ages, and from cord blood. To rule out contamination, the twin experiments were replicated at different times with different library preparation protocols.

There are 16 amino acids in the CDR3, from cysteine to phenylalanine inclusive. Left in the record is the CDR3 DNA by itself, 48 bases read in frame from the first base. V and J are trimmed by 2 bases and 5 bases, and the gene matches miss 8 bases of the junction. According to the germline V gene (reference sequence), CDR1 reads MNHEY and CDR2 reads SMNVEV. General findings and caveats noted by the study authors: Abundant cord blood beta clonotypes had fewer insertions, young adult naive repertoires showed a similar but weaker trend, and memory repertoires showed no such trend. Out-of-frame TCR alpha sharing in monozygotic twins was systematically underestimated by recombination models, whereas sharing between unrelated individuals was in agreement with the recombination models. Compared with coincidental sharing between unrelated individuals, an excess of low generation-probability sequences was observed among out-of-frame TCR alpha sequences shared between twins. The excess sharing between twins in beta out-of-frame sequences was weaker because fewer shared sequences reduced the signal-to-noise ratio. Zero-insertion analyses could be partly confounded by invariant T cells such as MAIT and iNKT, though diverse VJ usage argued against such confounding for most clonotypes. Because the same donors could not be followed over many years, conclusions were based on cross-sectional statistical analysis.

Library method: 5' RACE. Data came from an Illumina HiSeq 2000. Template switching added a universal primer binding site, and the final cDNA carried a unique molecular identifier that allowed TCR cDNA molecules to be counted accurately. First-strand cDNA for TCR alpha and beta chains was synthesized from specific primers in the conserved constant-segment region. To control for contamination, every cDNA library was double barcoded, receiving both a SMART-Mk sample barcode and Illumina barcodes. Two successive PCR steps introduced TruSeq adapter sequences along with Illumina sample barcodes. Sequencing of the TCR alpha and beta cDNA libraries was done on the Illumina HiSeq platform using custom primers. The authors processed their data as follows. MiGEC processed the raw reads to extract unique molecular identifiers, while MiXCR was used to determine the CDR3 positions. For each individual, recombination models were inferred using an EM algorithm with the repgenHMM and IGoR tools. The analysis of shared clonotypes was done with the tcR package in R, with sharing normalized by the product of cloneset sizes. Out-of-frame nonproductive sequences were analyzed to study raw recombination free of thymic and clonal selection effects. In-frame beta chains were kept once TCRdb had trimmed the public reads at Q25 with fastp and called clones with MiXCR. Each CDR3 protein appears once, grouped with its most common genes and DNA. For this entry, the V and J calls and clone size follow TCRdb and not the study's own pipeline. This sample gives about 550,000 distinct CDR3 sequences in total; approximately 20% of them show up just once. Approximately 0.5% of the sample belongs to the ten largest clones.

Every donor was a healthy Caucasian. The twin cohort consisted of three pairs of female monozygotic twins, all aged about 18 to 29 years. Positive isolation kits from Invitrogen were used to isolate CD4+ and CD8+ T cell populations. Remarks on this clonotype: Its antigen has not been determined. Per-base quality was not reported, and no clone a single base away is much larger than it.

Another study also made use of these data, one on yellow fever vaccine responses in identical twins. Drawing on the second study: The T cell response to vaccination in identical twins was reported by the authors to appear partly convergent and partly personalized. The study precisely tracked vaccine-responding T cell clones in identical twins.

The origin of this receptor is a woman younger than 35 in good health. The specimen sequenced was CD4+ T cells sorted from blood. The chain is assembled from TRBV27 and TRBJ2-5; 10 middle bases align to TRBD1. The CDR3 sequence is CASSLTGQGFGETQYF. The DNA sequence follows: TGTGCCAGCAGTTTAACGGGACAGGGGTTTGGGGAGACCCAGTACTTC.